This T cell receptor (beta chain) was observed in a study of CXCR3-negative and CXCR3-positive naive CD8 T cells. Cells classed as naive CD8+ T cells were CD45RO-CCR7+CD27+CD95-. This clonotype is classed as medium-sized by frequency. UMI-labeled 5' RACE yielded the TRB cDNA libraries. TCRdb reworked the 5' RACE reads into one entry per CDR3 protein, no DNA. This sample contains about 40,000 distinct CDR3 sequences. This CDR3 comprises 16 residues. Germline V gene sequence: CDR1 SGHVS, CDR2 FNYEAQ. The source is a human donor in good health. Some clones in this sample may be carry-over from other donors' samples. The sequenced sample consisted of naive CXCR3- CD8+ T cells from blood. This sample's subset: CD45RO-CCR7+CD27+CD95- naive CD8+ T cells lacking CXCR3 (TNR3-). The chain joins TRBV7-6 to TRBJ2-1. The CDR3 sequence: CASSLAGSDSYNEQFF.